The entry below describes one T cell receptor beta chain. This specimen belongs to a study of cytomegalovirus exposure and HLA in healthy donors. Germline CDR1 is MDHEN and CDR2 is SYDVKM. Trimming pared 5 bases from V and 1 base from J, leaving 14 bases between. The CDR3 totals 16 residues. Profiled with immunoSEQ multiplex PCR; TCRdb holds only in-frame clones, not every one. This table holds approximately 220,000 clones, around nine tenths found once. This sequence was found in a man between 18 and 35 years old in good health and CMV-seronegative. Sequencing was done on a sample of PBMCs. The chain combines TRBV28 with TRBJ1-4, with D uncertain. The chain's CDR3 is CASSTLRLVTNEKLFF. The CDR3 DNA is TGTGCCAGCAGTACCCTGAGGCTCGTAACTAATGAAAAACTGTTTTTT.